What follows is one T cell receptor beta chain and its context. In the study's own analysis: Amplifying reference gene primers gave estimates of nucleated cell counts. Sequencing used immunoSEQ multiplex PCR; TCRdb keeps in-frame clones, though not all of them. That table is the source of V, J and clone size, and D and trimming were worked out from the DNA. Here the sample spans fewer than 450,000 clones, around 91% being singletons. The sample is drawn from a study of blood T cell repertoires in COVID-19. The wider study: Samples of COVID-19 (acute and convalescent) were obtained from the United States, Italy and Spain. The analysed material was cDNA or gDNA that came from T cells, B-cell-depleted T cells, or PBMCs.

V gave up 8 bases and J gave up 3 bases; unmatched junction bases: 11. From germline, CDR1 is LNHDA and CDR2 SQIVND (reference sequence). There are 15 residues in the CDR3. Material for sequencing was peripheral blood. The receptor's source is a woman aged 18-30 years who had recovered from COVID-19. J is TRBJ1-1 and V is TRBV19; 8 positions agree with TRBD1. The CDR3 reads CASRAGTGRYTEAFF. The CDR3 DNA sequence: TGTGCCAGTCGGGCGGGGACAGGTCGGTACACTGAAGCTTTCTTT.